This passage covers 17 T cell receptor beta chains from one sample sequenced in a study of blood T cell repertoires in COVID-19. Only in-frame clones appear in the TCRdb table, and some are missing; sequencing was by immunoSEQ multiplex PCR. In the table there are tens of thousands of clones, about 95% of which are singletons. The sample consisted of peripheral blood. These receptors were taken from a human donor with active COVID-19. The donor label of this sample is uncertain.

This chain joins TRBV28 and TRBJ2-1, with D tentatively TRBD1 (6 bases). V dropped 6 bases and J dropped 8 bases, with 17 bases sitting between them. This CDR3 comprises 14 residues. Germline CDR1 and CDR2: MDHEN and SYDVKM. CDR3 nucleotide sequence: TGTGCCAGCAGACAAACAGGGATGCTCGATGAGCAGTTCTTC. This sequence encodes CASRQTGMLDEQFF.

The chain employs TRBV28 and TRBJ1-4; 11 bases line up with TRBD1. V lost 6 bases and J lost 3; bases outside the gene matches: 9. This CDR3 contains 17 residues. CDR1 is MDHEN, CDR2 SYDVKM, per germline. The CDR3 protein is CASSRRTGGLPNEKLFF. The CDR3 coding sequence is TGTGCCAGCAGCAGGAGGACAGGGGGCTTGCCTAATGAAAAACTGTTTTTT.

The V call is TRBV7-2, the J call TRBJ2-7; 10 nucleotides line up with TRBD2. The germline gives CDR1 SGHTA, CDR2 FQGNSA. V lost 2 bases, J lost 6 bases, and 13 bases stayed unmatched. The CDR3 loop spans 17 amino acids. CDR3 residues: CASSLKSGGGELFEQYF. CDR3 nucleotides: TGTGCCAGCAGCTTAAAAAGCGGGGGGGGAGAATTGTTCGAGCAGTACTTC. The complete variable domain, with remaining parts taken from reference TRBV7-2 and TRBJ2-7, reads GAGVSQSPSNKVTEKGKDVELRCDPISGHTALYWYRQSLGQGLEFLIYFQGNSAPDKSGLPSDRFSAERTGGSVSTLTIQRTQQEDSAVYLCASSLKSGGGELFEQYFGPGTRLTVT.

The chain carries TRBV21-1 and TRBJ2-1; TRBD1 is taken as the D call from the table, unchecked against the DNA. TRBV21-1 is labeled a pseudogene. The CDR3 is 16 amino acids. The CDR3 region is CASRRTGGRFYNEQFF. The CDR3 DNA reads TGTGCCAGCCGACGGACAGGGGGCCGATTCTACAATGAGCAGTTCTTC.

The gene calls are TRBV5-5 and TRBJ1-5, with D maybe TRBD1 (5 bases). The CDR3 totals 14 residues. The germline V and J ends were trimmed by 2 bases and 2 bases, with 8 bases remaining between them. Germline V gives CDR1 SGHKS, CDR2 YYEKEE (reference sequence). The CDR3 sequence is CASSFQGGNQPQHF. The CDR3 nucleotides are TGTGCCAGCAGCTTCCAGGGTGGCAATCAGCCCCAGCATTTT.

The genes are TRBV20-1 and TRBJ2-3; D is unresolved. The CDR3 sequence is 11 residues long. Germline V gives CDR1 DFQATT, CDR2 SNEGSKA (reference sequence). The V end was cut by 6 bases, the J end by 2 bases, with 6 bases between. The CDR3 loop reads CSASSTDTQYF. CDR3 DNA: TGCAGTGCATCGTCCACAGATACGCAGTATTTT.

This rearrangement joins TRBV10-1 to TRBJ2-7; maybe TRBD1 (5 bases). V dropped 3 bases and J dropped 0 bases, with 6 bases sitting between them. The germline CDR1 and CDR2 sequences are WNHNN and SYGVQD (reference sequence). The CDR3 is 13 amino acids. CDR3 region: CASSEDSSYEQYF. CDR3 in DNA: TGCGCCAGCAGTGAAGACAGCTCCTACGAGCAGTACTTC.

The CDR3 protein is CASRDSLPETQYF. DNA of the CDR3: TGTGCCAGCAGGGACAGTTTGCCAGAGACCCAGTACTTC. The chain uses TRBV28 and TRBJ2-5, with D perhaps matching TRBD1 (6 bases). The length of the CDR3 is 13 residues. Trimming stripped 6 bases from V and 4 bases from J, with 12 bases between. Looked up from germline, CDR1 is MDHEN and CDR2 is SYDVKM. Based on the CDR3 plus reference TRBV28 and TRBJ2-5, the full variable domain is DVKVTQSSRYLVKRTGEKVFLECVQDMDHENMFWYRQDPGLGLRLIYFSYDVKMKEKGDIPEGYSVSREKKERFSLILESASTNQTSMYLCASRDSLPETQYFGPGTRLLVL.

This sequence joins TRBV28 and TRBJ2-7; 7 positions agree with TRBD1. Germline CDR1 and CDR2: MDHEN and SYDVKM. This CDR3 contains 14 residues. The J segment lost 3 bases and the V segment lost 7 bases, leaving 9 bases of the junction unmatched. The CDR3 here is CASKPPGQIYEQYF. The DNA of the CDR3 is TGTGCCAGCAAACCCCCGGGACAGATCTACGAGCAGTACTTC. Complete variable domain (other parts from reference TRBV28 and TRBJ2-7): DVKVTQSSRYLVKRTGEKVFLECVQDMDHENMFWYRQDPGLGLRLIYFSYDVKMKEKGDIPEGYSVSREKKERFSLILESASTNQTSMYLCASKPPGQIYEQYFGPGTRLTVT.

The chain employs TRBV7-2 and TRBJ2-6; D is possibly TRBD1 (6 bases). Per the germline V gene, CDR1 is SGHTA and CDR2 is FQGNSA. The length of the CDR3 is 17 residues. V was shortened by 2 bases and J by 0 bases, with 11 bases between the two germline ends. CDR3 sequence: CASSLQGRFSGANVLTF. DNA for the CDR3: TGTGCCAGCAGCTTACAGGGGCGGTTCTCTGGGGCCAACGTCCTGACTTTC. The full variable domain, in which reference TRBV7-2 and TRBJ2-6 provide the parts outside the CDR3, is GAGVSQSPSNKVTEKGKDVELRCDPISGHTALYWYRQSLGQGLEFLIYFQGNSAPDKSGLPSDRFSAERTGGSVSTLTIQRTQQEDSAVYLCASSLQGRFSGANVLTFGAGSRLTVL.

CDR3 in DNA: TGTGCCAGCAGCTTTCAGGGCAGAAACTATGGCTACACCTTC. Amino acid sequence: CASSFQGRNYGYTF. The J gene is TRBJ1-2, the V gene TRBV5-6; a weak D match, TRBD1 (5 bases). Trimming shortened V by 2 bases and J by 2 bases, and 10 bases separated the two germline ends. Germline CDR1 and CDR2: SGHDT and YYEEEE. This CDR3 region has 14 residues. The variable domain in full, with the rest retrieved from reference TRBV5-6 and TRBJ1-2, is DAGVTQSPTHLIKTRGQQVTLRCSPKSGHDTVSWYQQALGQGPQFIFQYYEEEERQRGNFPDRFSGHQFPNYSSELNVNALLLGDSALYLCASSFQGRNYGYTFGSGTRLTVV.

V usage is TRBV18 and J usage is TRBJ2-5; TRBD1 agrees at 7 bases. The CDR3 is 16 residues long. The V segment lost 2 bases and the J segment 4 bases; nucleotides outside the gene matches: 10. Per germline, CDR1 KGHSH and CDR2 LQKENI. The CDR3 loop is CASSPRGQALGETQYF. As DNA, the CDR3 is TGTGCCAGCTCACCAAGGGGGCAGGCGTTAGGAGAGACCCAGTACTTC.

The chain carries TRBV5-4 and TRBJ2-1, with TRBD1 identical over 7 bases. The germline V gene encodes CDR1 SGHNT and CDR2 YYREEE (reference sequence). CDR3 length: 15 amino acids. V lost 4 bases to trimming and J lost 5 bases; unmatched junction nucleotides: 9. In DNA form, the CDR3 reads TGTGCCAGCAGCCCACGTACAGGGGACCACAATGAGCAGTTCTTC. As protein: CASSPRTGDHNEQFF.

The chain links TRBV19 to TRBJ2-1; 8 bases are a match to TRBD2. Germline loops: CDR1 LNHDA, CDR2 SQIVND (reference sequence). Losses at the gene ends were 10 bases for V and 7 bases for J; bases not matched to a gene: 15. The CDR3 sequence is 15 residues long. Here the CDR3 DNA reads TGTGCCACAACTCTGCGAGGACTAGCAGGGAATGAGCAGTTCTTC. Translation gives CATTLRGLAGNEQFF.

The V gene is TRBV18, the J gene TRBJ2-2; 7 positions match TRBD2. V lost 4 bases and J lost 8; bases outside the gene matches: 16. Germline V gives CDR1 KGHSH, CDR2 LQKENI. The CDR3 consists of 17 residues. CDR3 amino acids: CASSRTRDYPLEGELFF. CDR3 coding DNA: TGTGCCAGCTCACGAACCCGGGACTACCCTTTGGAAGGGGAGCTGTTTTTT. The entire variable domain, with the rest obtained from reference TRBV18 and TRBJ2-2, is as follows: NAGVMQNPRHLVRRRGQEARLRCSPMKGHSHVYWYRQLPEEGLKFMVYLQKENIIDESGMPKERFSAEFPKEGPSILRIQQVVRGDSAAYFCASSRTRDYPLEGELFFGEGSRLTVL.

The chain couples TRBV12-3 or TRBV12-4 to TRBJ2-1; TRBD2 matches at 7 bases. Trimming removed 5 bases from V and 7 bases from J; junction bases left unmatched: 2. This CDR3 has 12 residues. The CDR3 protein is CASSVGRNEQFF. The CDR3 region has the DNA TGTGCCAGCAGTGTCGGGAGGAATGAGCAGTTCTTC.

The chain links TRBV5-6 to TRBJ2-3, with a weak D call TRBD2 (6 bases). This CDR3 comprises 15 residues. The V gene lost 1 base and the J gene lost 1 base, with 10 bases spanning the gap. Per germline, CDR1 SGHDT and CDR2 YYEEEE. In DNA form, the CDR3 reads TGTGCCAGCAGCTTGCGGGAGAGGGGCACAGATACGCAGTATTTT. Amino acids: CASSLRERGTDTQYF.